Described below is a single T cell receptor beta chain sequence and its context. Its antigen is not known. This entry comes from a study of monozygotic twins with inflammatory bowel disease. Study-level points and caveats: Repertoire similarity did not differ between concordant and discordant twins, possibly owing to limited power. Findings did not support one strong IBD-associated signal or clonotype.

Germline-derived CDR1 and CDR2 are SSHAT and FNYEAQ (reference sequence). The CDR3 has 14 amino acids. Per donor, over 2 ml of blood was collected and frozen. Template switching appended UMIs that held a 6-nucleotide sample barcode. TCRdb reprocessed the 5' RACE reads, keeping one entry per CDR3 protein, no DNA. The data show approximately 400,000 distinct CDR3 sequences, and the top ten clones hold around 2.4%. The sample consisted of blood. This chain connects TRBV7-7 to TRBJ2-7; TCRdb picks TRBD1, but there is no DNA to check that call. This TCR came from a human donor with ulcerative colitis or Crohn's disease, or a healthy co-twin of an affected twin (not recorded which). CDR3 in amino acids: CASSLTDRGHEQYF.